The 6 T cell receptor beta chains in this list originate from one sample, sequenced in a study of cytomegalovirus exposure and HLA in healthy donors. PCR used 60 Vbeta primers and 13 Jbeta primers. The method was immunoSEQ multiplex PCR; TCRdb's version includes in-frame clones alone and lacks a portion of them. The table records 95,000 to 150,000 clones, roughly 82% of them present only once. Sequences were obtained from PBMCs. All receptors derive from a woman between 18 and 29 years old in good health and CMV-seronegative.

In this sample, this clone turned up once. The gene calls are TRBV5-1 and TRBJ2-5; 7 nucleotides line up with TRBD2. The CDR3 length is 14 residues. Per the germline V gene, CDR1 is SGHRS and CDR2 is YFSETQ. V was clipped by 4 bases and J by 4 bases; unmatched bases: 7. The DNA for the CDR3 is TGCGCCAGCAGCCCCTCCGGCGGGAGAGAGACCCAGTACTTC. Protein: CASSPSGGRETQYF.

Concerning this clone: Different DNA sequences within this sample yield the same CDR3. This sequence joins TRBV19 and TRBJ2-1; 9 nucleotides match TRBD2. The CDR3 length is 15 residues. V gave up 3 bases and J gave up 0 bases; unmatched junction bases: 0. Germline V gene data show CDR1 as LNHDA and CDR2 as SQIVND (reference sequence). The CDR3 DNA sequence: TGTGCCAGTAGTATTAGCGGGAGCTCCTACAATGAGCAGTTCTTC. Protein: CASSISGSSYNEQFF. Filled out from reference TRBV19 and TRBJ2-1, the complete variable domain reads DGGITQSPKYLFRKEGQNVTLSCEQNLNHDAMYWYRQDPGQGLRLIYYSQIVNDFQKGDIAEGYSVSREKKESFPLTVTSAQKNPTAFYLCASSISGSSYNEQFFGPGTRLTVL.

This rearrangement joins TRBV5-6 to TRBJ2-7; TRBD1 agrees at 7 bases. V lost 1 base and J lost 6; bases outside the gene matches: 10. The CDR3 is 15 residues long. Germline values: CDR1 SGHDT, CDR2 YYEEEE. Written as DNA, the CDR3 is TGTGCCAGCAGCTTGATAGACAGGGACCGTCCCGAGCAGTACTTC. As protein: CASSLIDRDRPEQYF.

The J gene is TRBJ2-1, the V gene TRBV5-1; D is ambiguous. The CDR3 has 14 amino acids. V dropped 1 base and J dropped 4 bases, with 9 bases sitting between them. Germline V gene data show CDR1 as SGHRS and CDR2 as YFSETQ. Here the CDR3 DNA reads TGCGCCAGCAGCTTGAGGCAGGCATACAATGAGCAGTTCTTC. Translating it yields CASSLRQAYNEQFF.

The genes are TRBV5-1 and TRBJ2-3; TRBD2 is a possible D gene (6 bases). Germline assignment: CDR1 SGHRS and CDR2 YFSETQ. The CDR3 consists of 13 residues. V was clipped by 10 bases and J by 3 bases, with 15 bases between them. The CDR3 region is CACGDRVTDTQYF. DNA for the CDR3: TGCGCCTGCGGGGATCGGGTAACAGATACGCAGTATTTT.

The chain uses TRBV7-9 and TRBJ2-3; 7 bases are a match to TRBD2. The germline CDR1 and CDR2 sequences are SEHNR and FQNEAQ (reference sequence). The CDR3 runs 15 residues. The V and J ends lost 7 bases and 1 base, in that order; junction bases with no gene match: 8. The CDR3 protein is CASIRPRGGTDTQYF. The CDR3 bases are TGTGCCAGCATCAGACCCCGGGGGGGCACAGATACGCAGTATTTT.